Listed below are T cell receptor beta chains from one sample, sequenced in a study of OX40 agonist ivuxolimab in advanced cancers. Profiling relied on immunoSEQ multiplex PCR, and the TCRdb table lists in-frame clones only, not all of them. The table lists some 60,000 clones, roughly nine tenths of them singletons, with 11% to 15% in the top ten. The sequenced sample was CD4+ or CD8+ T cells sorted from blood, obtained in a trial of the OX40 agonist ivuxolimab. These receptors came from an adult with an advanced solid tumor such as melanoma, head and neck, liver or kidney cancer. Each CDR3 is given with its conserved first and last residue. The order of the fields is J gene, clone size, V gene, D gene, CDR3 length, CDR3 DNA, CDR3 protein. A D gene is named only where the DNA matches it firmly. Not every row has a clone size; where given, it reads once, few, many or a size class.

TRBJ2-1 NA TRBV7-7 TRBD2 15 TGTGCTAGCAGCCTCGGACTAGACCCCTCCAATGAGCAGTTCTTC CASSLGLDPSNEQFF
TRBJ2-1 NA TRBV6-6 NA 15 TGTGCCAGCAGTTACTCCATCCTTCGTGACAATGAGCAGTTCTTC CASSYSILRDNEQFF
TRBJ2-5 NA TRBV6-5 NA 13 TGTGCCAGCAGGGTCGGCTACCAAGAGACCCAGTACTTC CASRVGYQETQYF
TRBJ2-7 once TRBV7-8 NA 12 TGTGCCAGCAGCTTAAGGCTAGGAGGGCAGTACTTC CASSLRLGGQYF
TRBJ2-7 once TRBV27 NA 13 TGTGCCAGCAGTTCCCGACCAGGCTACGAGCAGTACTTC CASSSRPGYEQYF
TRBJ1-4 once TRBV18 NA 13 TGTGCCACCACCCCGGGGCCGAATGAAAAACTGTTTTTT CATTPGPNEKLFF
TRBJ1-2 once TRBV4-3 TRBD1 15 TGCGCCAGCAGCCAAGGGGGACAGGGTTCCCGAGGCTACACCTTC CASSQGGQGSRGYTF
TRBJ1-3 NA TRBV5-1 TRBD1 15 TGCGCCAGCAGCTTGACCTCGGGACAGGGAAACACCATATATTTT CASSLTSGQGNTIYF
TRBJ2-5 NA TRBV5-4 TRBD1 15 TGTGCCAGCAGCTTGGGTCTGGGACAGGGAGAGACCCAGTACTTC CASSLGLGQGETQYF
TRBJ1-1 NA TRBV5-6 NA 16 TGTGCCAGCAGCTTGGGCTCACTCTCAGGCAACACTGAAGCTTTCTTT CASSLGSLSGNTEAFF